The rows below give T cell receptor beta chains drawn from one sample of a study of blood T cell repertoires in COVID-19. Here immunoSEQ multiplex PCR was the method, and the copy in TCRdb shows in-frame clones only, minus some. This sample yields about 300,000 clones, of which about 91% are seen a single time; around 1.6% belongs to the top ten. Sequenced sample: peripheral blood. Source of these receptors: a woman in her 30s with COVID-19, enrolled during active disease. CDR3s include the opening cysteine and the closing phenylalanine or tryptophan. Each record gives: clone size, D gene, J gene, V gene, CDR3 DNA, CDR3 protein. D genes are given only for firm matches. Size tells how often a clone was seen (once, few, many) or the class of an expanded clone, and some rows leave it out.

>few|TRBD1|TRBJ1-4|TRBV6-1
TGTGCCAGCAGTGAAGGGACAGGGAATGAAAAACTGTTTTTT
CASSEGTGNEKLFF
>.|TRBD1|TRBJ1-2|TRBV6-6
TGTGCCAGCAGTACAACAGGGGGCGCCGGCTACACCTTC
CASSTTGGAGYTF
>.|TRBD1|TRBJ1-3|TRBV4-2
TGTGTCAGCAGCCAGACACAGGGGGGCGAAGGAAACACCATATATTTT
CVSSQTQGGEGNTIYF
>.|TRBD1|TRBJ1-5|TRBV29-1
TGCAGCGTTCAGGGGGATAGCAATCAGCCCCAGCATTTT
CSVQGDSNQPQHF
>.|.|TRBJ1-5|TRBV6-1
TGTGCCAGCAGTGAATACCTGACAGCTCAATATCAGCCCCAGCATTTT
CASSEYLTAQYQPQHF
>.|.|TRBJ1-1|TRBV5-1
TGCGCCAGCAGCCCCCTGCAGCGAGAGAACACTGAAGCTTTCTTT
CASSPLQRENTEAFF
>.|TRBD2|TRBJ2-5|TRBV18
TGTGCCAGCTCGCGCCGACTAGCGGGGGAGATCTCCTGGGAGACCCAGTACTTC
CASSRRLAGEISWETQYF
>.|.|TRBJ2-7|TRBV30
TGTGCCTGGAGTGACAGAAACTTCTACGAGCAGTACTTC
CAWSDRNFYEQYF
>.|TRBD1|TRBJ1-3|TRBV28
TGTGCCAGCAGTTTACTAGGTACAGGGGCTCTCTCCGGAAACACCATATATTTT
CASSLLGTGALSGNTIYF
>.|TRBD1|TRBJ1-1|TRBV9
TGTGCCAGCAGCGTAGAAGGGACAGGGGTAGAAGCTTTCTTT
CASSVEGTGVEAFF
>.|TRBD1|TRBJ1-4|TRBV4-1
TGCGCCAGCAGCCAAGGGACAGGTATAGGAAAACTGTTTTTT
CASSQGTGIGKLFF
>.|TRBD2|TRBJ2-2|TRBV27
TGTGCCAGCAGTTCGGGACTAGCGGGGGTGTTGGGGAACACCGGGGAGCTGTTTTTT
CASSSGLAGVLGNTGELFF
>.|TRBD1|TRBJ1-4|TRBV6-5
TGTGCCAGCAGTTACGCTGGACAGGTCAATGAAAAACTGTTTTTT
CASSYAGQVNEKLFF
>.|.|TRBJ1-3|TRBV15
TGTGCCACCAGCCTTGGCGGAAACACCATATATTTT
CATSLGGNTIYF
>.|TRBD1|TRBJ2-7|TRBV4-1
TGCGCCAGCAGCCAAGGAATGGCAGGGGGTTCCTACGAGCAGTACTTC
CASSQGMAGGSYEQYF
>.|.|TRBJ1-4|TRBV4-1
TGCGCCAGCAGCCTAGTCGAGGCAAACACTAATGAAAAACTGTTTTTT
CASSLVEANTNEKLFF
>.|TRBD2|TRBJ2-5|TRBV2
TGTGCCAGCAGGACTAGCGAGGGTGAGACCCAGTACTTC
CASRTSEGETQYF
>.|.|TRBJ2-7|TRBV5-5
TGTGCCAGCAGCCTACTGACGGGGTCCTACGAGCAGTACTTC
CASSLLTGSYEQYF
>.|.|TRBJ1-5|TRBV5-1
TGCGCCAGCAGCTTGGACCAGGGAGGACAGCCCCAGCATTTT
CASSLDQGGQPQHF
>.|.|TRBJ1-1|TRBV6-5
TGTGCCAGCAGCCGGTTCGGGGGGGGGAACACTGAAGCTTTCTTT
CASSRFGGGNTEAFF
>.|TRBD1|TRBJ2-5|TRBV24-1
TGTGCCACCAGTGAACAGTCCCCCAGGGGGCAAGAGACCCAGTACTTC
CATSEQSPRGQETQYF
>.|TRBD1|TRBJ1-3|TRBV11-2
TGTGCCAGCAGCGGACAGGGGAAGGGTGAGGTGGGAAACACCATATATTTT
CASSGQGKGEVGNTIYF
>.|TRBD1|TRBJ1-4|TRBV25-1
TGTGCCAGCAGTGATCTGACAGGGGGCTATGAAAAACTGTTTTTT
CASSDLTGGYEKLFF
>once|.|TRBJ1-3|TRBV28
TGTGCCAGCAGTCCCCCCGGGGGGAGCTCTGGAAACACCATATATTTT
CASSPPGGSSGNTIYF
>.|TRBD1|TRBJ1-1|TRBV10-3
TGTGCCATCAGTGCAGGGACAGGGGGCACTGAAGCTTTCTTT
CAISAGTGGTEAFF
>.|TRBD1|TRBJ2-1|TRBV4-1
TGCGCCAGCAGCCAAGATTGGGGACAGGGGGCCGGTGAGCAGTTCTTC
CASSQDWGQGAGEQFF
>.|.|TRBJ2-3|TRBV13
TGTGCCAGCAGCTTAGGTATCGGGGGGCGGACAGATACGCAGTATTTT
CASSLGIGGRTDTQYF
>.|TRBD1|TRBJ1-4|TRBV5-1
TGCGCCAGCAGCCGGGACAGGGGGAGAGAAAAACTGTTTTTT
CASSRDRGREKLFF
>.|TRBD2|TRBJ2-1|TRBV11-2
TGTGCCAGCAGCTTAGAACGGGGGGACTTCGAGCAGTTCTTC
CASSLERGDFEQFF
>few|TRBD1|TRBJ1-6|TRBV4-1
TGCGCCAGCAGCCAAGACGATGAGACAGGGAGATCACCCCTCCACTTT
CASSQDDETGRSPLHF
>.|TRBD1|TRBJ2-7|TRBV7-3
TGTGCCAGCAGCTTAGGCAGGGGGAATGAGCAGTACTTC
CASSLGRGNEQYF
>few|.|TRBJ1-5|TRBV7-2
TGTGCCAGCAGCTTAGGACATGGCAATCAGCCCCAGCATTTT
CASSLGHGNQPQHF
>.|TRBD1|TRBJ2-1|TRBV6-2/TRBV6-3
TGTGCCAGCAGTTATGACCCGGACAGGGGGGTTAGGGAGCAGTTCTTC
CASSYDPDRGVREQFF
>.|.|TRBJ1-1|TRBV11-2
TGTGCCAGCAGCTCCCGGGATGCTTTCTTT
CASSSRDAFF
>few|.|TRBJ2-1|TRBV7-9
TGTGCCAGCAGCATCCCAGGCGTCAATGAGCAGTTCTTC
CASSIPGVNEQFF
>few|TRBD1|TRBJ2-7|TRBV2
TGTGCCAGGGGGGGACAGGGGTCCAACGAGCAGTACTTC
CARGGQGSNEQYF
>.|TRBD1|TRBJ2-4|TRBV12-3/TRBV12-4
TGTGCCAGCAGTCTGGACAGGGAGGACATTCAGTACTTC
CASSLDREDIQYF
>.|.|TRBJ1-2|TRBV28
TGTGCCGTCCAGGACAGCGAATATGGCTACACCTTC
CAVQDSEYGYTF
>few|TRBD1|TRBJ1-6|TRBV4-2
TGTGCCAGCAGCCATCGGACAGGGGATTCACCCCTCCACTTT
CASSHRTGDSPLHF
>.|.|TRBJ1-3|TRBV19
TGTGCCAGTAGTACCCTACAGGGAGCTGGTGGAAACACCATATATTTT
CASSTLQGAGGNTIYF
>once|.|TRBJ2-6|TRBV6-5
TGTGCCAGCAGGAGTACAGGGACCGGGGCCAACGTCCTGACTTTC
CASRSTGTGANVLTF
>.|TRBD2|TRBJ2-1|TRBV5-1
TGCGCCAGCAGCTTGTCTAGCGGGAACAATGAGCAGTTCTTC
CASSLSSGNNEQFF
>few|.|TRBJ2-7|TRBV6-2/TRBV6-3
TGTGCCACCAGTTGGTCACAGACCTACGAGCAGTACTTC
CATSWSQTYEQYF
>.|TRBD1|TRBJ1-5|TRBV20-1
TGCAGTGCTAGTAGGGACAGGGCGTTTCTCCCCCAGCATTTT
CSASRDRAFLPQHF
>once|.|TRBJ2-7|TRBV12-3/TRBV12-4
TGTGCCAGCAGTTTTGACAGCTACGAGCAGTACTTC
CASSFDSYEQYF
>.|TRBD1|TRBJ1-1|TRBV6-5
TGTGCCAGCAGTTACCAGGGGGTGTACACTGAAGCTTTCTTT
CASSYQGVYTEAFF
>.|.|TRBJ2-3|TRBV11-3
TGTGCCAGCAGCTTAGGATTGAGAGATACGCAGTATTTT
CASSLGLRDTQYF
>.|TRBD1|TRBJ1-6|TRBV3-1/TRBV3-2
TGTGCCAGCAGCCTGACAGGGGGTTCACCCCTCCACTTT
CASSLTGGSPLHF
>.|TRBD2|TRBJ2-2|TRBV4-2
TGTGCCAGCAGCCAAGCGGCGGGGGACACCGGGGAGCTGTTTTTT
CASSQAAGDTGELFF
>.|.|TRBJ2-2|TRBV2
TGTGCCACCCGATTACCGGGGAACACCGGGGAGCTGTTTTTT
CATRLPGNTGELFF
>.|.|TRBJ2-2|TRBV11-2
TGTGCCAGCAGCTCCACCCCCGGGGGAGCCACCGGGGAGCTGTTTTTT
CASSSTPGGATGELFF
>.|.|TRBJ1-5|TRBV27
TGTGCCAGCAGTTTATCTTGGTCGGGGTCCCTCAATCAGCCCCAGCATTTT
CASSLSWSGSLNQPQHF
>many|TRBD1|TRBJ1-3|TRBV5-6
TGTGCCAGCAGCGGACCGCCGACAGGGAGCTTGGCCGGAAACACCATATATTTT
CASSGPPTGSLAGNTIYF
>.|TRBD1|TRBJ2-2|TRBV5-1
TGCGCCAGCAGCTTGGCGATACAGGGGGCCGGTACCGGGGAGCTGTTTTTT
CASSLAIQGAGTGELFF